This T cell receptor (beta chain) was identified in a study of blood T cell repertoires in COVID-19 (dated by TCRdb to 2018 to 2020). Regarding the complete study: Samples from collaborators originated in the United States, Italy and Spain and spanned both the acute and convalescent phases of COVID-19. Where available, HLA class I and class II types were taken from metadata supplied by the sample provider and were not determined by assay-based typing. Samples were obtained from the ongoing ImmuneRACE study (first 160 participants) and from 1,254 subjects provided by 6 global collaborators. The prospective study material was composed of cDNA or gDNA derived from T cells, B-cell-depleted T cells, or PBMCs. Deeply sampled blood TCRbeta repertoires from subjects exposed to, actively infected with, or recovered from COVID-19 were included in the dataset. Nearly every sample came with metadata listing a de-identified subject ID, COVID-19 status, age in years and sex. The repertoires were released in a freely available public database intended as a resource for research on the immune response to SARS-CoV-2.

This clone was observed a single time. There is no known antigen for this receptor. No quality values exist for individual bases; no much larger clone is one base distant. Taken from cysteine to phenylalanine, the CDR3 has 13 residues. Just the 39-base CDR3 DNA is kept, in frame starting at base 1. Trimming costs V 6 bases and J 3 bases, and their ends lie 14 bases apart. Via the germline V gene, CDR1 is SQVTM and CDR2 ANQGSEA. Summary of the overall study and its limitations: The amount of clinical and demographic metadata varied by source and participant and was provided uncurated.

Collaborating institutions collected whole blood in K2EDTA tubes following their own protocols. Collaborator samples were shipped for TCRbeta analysis as frozen whole blood, isolated PBMCs, or DNA extracted from either sample type. TCRbeta CDR3 regions were amplified from genomic DNA by means of the immunoSEQ Assay, a bias-controlled multiplex PCR. Per the original workflow: The number of nucleated cells in each sample was estimated from the amplification of reference gene primers within the assay. To quantify the absolute abundance of each unique TCRbeta CDR3 rearrangement, sequence reads were collapsed and filtered. Productive Simpson clonality was computed per sample as the square root of Simpson's diversity index over productive rearrangements. TCRdb mirrors the immuneACCESS table, restricted to in-frame sequences. Some clones are absent from its copies; in checked studies, under half trace to an unresolved V gene, and the reason for the others is unknown. The V and J calls and the clone size are those of that table, but D and trimming were determined from the DNA. For this sample the table gives 250,000 to 300,000 clones, of which less than 85% were detected only once. Together, the top ten hold roughly 3.1% of the sample.

The chain uses TRBV29-1 and TRBJ1-1, with an unclear D gene assignment. The sequenced material came from peripheral blood. The source is a woman aged 18 to 35 with acute or convalescent COVID-19. The encoded CDR3 is CSVRRGRDTEAFF. The sequenced DNA: TGCAGCGTCCGACGTGGGAGGGACACTGAAGCTTTCTTT.